Shown below are 26 T cell receptor beta chains from a single sample sequenced in a study of T cells of healthy individuals. TCRdb called the 5' RACE reads again in MiXCR, with one record for every CDR3 protein. The sample shows 85,000 to 100,000 distinct CDR3 sequences, 17% of them seen only once. The receptors here all came from a human donor in good health.

This clonotype came up many times. The V call is TRBV29-1, the J call TRBJ2-1; 7 bases are shared with TRBD2. Per the germline V gene, CDR1 is SQVTM and CDR2 is ANQGSEA. After removal of 6 bases from V and 6 bases from J, the junction contained 14 bases not matched to a gene. This CDR3 has 15 residues. Here the CDR3 DNA reads TGCAGCGTCATAGATGGCGGGAGACCCCTCAATGAGCAGTTCTTC. This gives the protein CSVIDGGRPLNEQFF.

V gene TRBV27 combines with J gene TRBJ1-1; D not certain. CDR3 length: 14 residues. Germline CDR1 MNHEY, CDR2 SMNVEV (reference sequence). Trimming removed 3 bases from V and 1 base from J, with 9 bases in between. As DNA, the CDR3 is TGTGCCAGCAGTTTGGGTCGAGGGAACACTGAAGCTTTCTTT. It yields the protein CASSLGRGNTEAFF.

This clonotype was picked up many times. The gene calls are TRBV12-3 or TRBV12-4 and TRBJ2-5; D is perhaps TRBD1 or TRBD2 (6 bases each). CDR3 length: 12 amino acids. V lost 5 bases to trimming and J lost 5 bases, with 9 bases between them. CDR3 bases: TGTGCCAGCAGTAGGGGGAGGGAGACCCAGTACTTC. Protein sequence: CASSRGRETQYF.

The chain employs TRBV20-1 and TRBJ2-4; D is unclear. Germline values: CDR1 DFQATT, CDR2 SNEGSKA (reference sequence). The V end was cut by 6 bases, the J end by 9 bases, with 18 bases between. CDR3 length: 13 amino acids. CDR3 sequence: CSAHELDNGIQYF. The CDR3 region has the DNA TGCAGTGCCCATGAGCTGGATAACGGCATTCAGTACTTC.

This clonotype was counted at least ten times. V and J are TRBV4-1 and TRBJ1-4, with a weak D call TRBD1 (5 bases). The CDR3 is made up of 16 amino acids. Per the germline V gene, CDR1 is MGHRA and CDR2 is YSYEKL. V was clipped by 1 base and J by 2 bases, with 11 bases between them. Here the CDR3 reads CASSQGPGRTNEKLFF. The DNA for the CDR3 is TGCGCCAGCAGCCAAGGACCGGGACGGACTAATGAAAAACTGTTTTTT.

This clonotype was seen repeatedly, ten times or more. The chain employs TRBV5-4 and TRBJ1-1, with D perhaps TRBD1 (5 bases). CDR3 length: 15 amino acids. CDR1 and CDR2 from the germline V gene are SGHNT and YYREEE (reference sequence). V was shortened by 0 bases and J by 0 bases, with 9 bases between the two germline ends. The CDR3 spells CASSLGQGMNTEAFF. CDR3 sequence (DNA): TGTGCCAGCAGCTTGGGGCAGGGTATGAACACTGAAGCTTTCTTT.

A word on this clonotype: A much more abundant neighbour one base away suggests this may be a read error. The chain carries TRBV9 and TRBJ2-3; 14 bases agree with TRBD2. CDR3 length: 18 amino acids. The germline V gene has CDR1 SGDLS and CDR2 YYNGEE. J was trimmed by 3 bases and V by 4 bases; bases with no gene match: 10. The DNA for the CDR3 is TGTGCCAGCAGCTCCAGTGTGGGACTAGCGGGAGCAACAGATACGCAGTATTTT. It is translated as CASSSSVGLAGATDTQYF.

The chain links TRBV28 to TRBJ2-2; D unresolved. CDR1 and CDR2 (germline): MDHEN, SYDVKM. Trimming took 4 bases from V and 1 from J, leaving 16 bases between them. The CDR3 spans 17 residues. The CDR3, as DNA: TGTGCCAGCAGTTCCGTCCGCCAAACACGGAACACCGGGGAGCTGTTTTTT. The encoded protein is CASSSVRQTRNTGELFF.

In this sample, this clonotype turned up a few times. The V call is TRBV7-2, the J call TRBJ2-7; D not certain. Germline V CDR1 and CDR2: SGHTA, FQGNSA. CDR3 length: 16 residues. V lost 0 bases, J lost 0 bases, and 12 bases lay in between. The CDR3 region is CASSLALGGNSYEQYF. DNA of the CDR3: TGTGCCAGCAGCTTAGCCCTCGGCGGAAACTCCTACGAGCAGTACTTC.

Points on this clonotype: A read error may explain this, as a much larger clone is one base away. A read error is likely, as this CDR3 ends without the conserved phenylalanine or tryptophan. V and J are TRBV20-1 and TRBJ2-1, with 9 bases lining up with TRBD2. In germline, CDR1 is DFQATT, CDR2 SNEGSKA (reference sequence). V lost 2 bases and J lost 8; bases outside the gene matches: 13. The CDR3 extends over 16 amino acids. The chain's CDR3 is CSARPLSGGGAYEQFS. The CDR3 nucleotides read TGCAGTGCTAGACCTCTCTCTGGCGGGGGGGCTTATGAGCAGTTCTCC.

This clonotype was observed a few times. This chain connects TRBV4-3 to TRBJ2-4; D call uncertain. Germline assignment: CDR1 LGHNA and CDR2 YSLEER. Trimming took 1 base from V and 4 from J, leaving 11 bases between them. The CDR3 covers 15 residues. CDR3 region: CASSQGNTYKNIQYF. CDR3 in DNA: TGCGCCAGCAGCCAAGGAAATACATATAAAAACATTCAGTACTTC.

This rearrangement joins TRBV2 to TRBJ1-1, with D hard to call. The length of the CDR3 is 14 residues. Germline-derived CDR1 and CDR2 are SNHLY and FYNNEI. The germline V and J ends were trimmed by 5 bases and 1 base, with 11 bases remaining between them. For the CDR3, the DNA is TGTGCCAGCAGTTACCAACAGAAGAACACTGAAGCTTTCTTT. Translation gives CASSYQQKNTEAFF.

The sample holds many counts of this clonotype. This chain connects TRBV6-2 or TRBV6-3 to TRBJ2-1; D is possibly TRBD1 or TRBD2 (5 bases each). CDR3 length: 16 amino acids. Germline CDR1 and CDR2: MNHEY and SVGEGT. Trimming shortened V by 2 bases and J by 6 bases, and 17 bases separated the two germline ends. CDR3 coding DNA: TGTGCCAGCAGTTACGTGGGGACCGACAGCTCCAATGAGCAGTTCTTC. As protein: CASSYVGTDSSNEQFF.

In this sample, this clonotype turned up a few times. The chain is built from TRBV7-8 and TRBJ2-1; D gene unclear. Trimming cost V 3 bases and J 7 bases, with 4 bases left between them. The CDR3 loop spans 11 amino acids. Germline assignment: CDR1 SGHVS and CDR2 FQNEAQ. Here the CDR3 DNA reads TGTGCCAGCAGCTTTCGGAATGAGCAGTTCTTC. This codes for CASSFRNEQFF.

This clonotype has ten or more counts. The DNA of the CDR3 is TGCGCCAGCAGCCAAGATCTGGAGGGTCCCCTCCACTTT. Protein: CASSQDLEGPLHF. The chain employs TRBV4-1 and TRBJ1-6; no definite D call. Germline lookup yields CDR1 MGHRA and CDR2 YSYEKL. The CDR3 contains 13 residues. Trimming took 0 bases from V and 13 from J, leaving 10 bases between them.

This clonotype has ten or more counts. The gene calls are TRBV28 and TRBJ1-1; 7 bases are a match to TRBD1. V trimming: 5 bases; J trimming: 7 bases; junction bases outside the gene matches: 7. This CDR3 spans 13 amino acids. Per germline, CDR1 MDHEN and CDR2 SYDVKM. The DNA for the CDR3 is TGTGCCAGCAGTCTCCCGACAGGGAATGAAGCTTTCTTT. It translates to CASSLPTGNEAFF.

At least ten counts were recorded for this clonotype. The chain carries TRBV10-3 and TRBJ2-3; 12 bases fit TRBD2. V lost 6 bases to trimming and J lost 0 bases; unmatched junction nucleotides: 10. This CDR3 is 18 amino acids long. Germline values: CDR1 ENHRY, CDR2 SYGVKD. The CDR3 loop is CAIRTSGGLHVSTDTQYF. The CDR3 bases are TGTGCCATCAGGACTAGCGGGGGCCTCCACGTAAGCACAGATACGCAGTATTTT.

This clonotype has only a few counts. J is TRBJ2-5 and V is TRBV25-1; D is perhaps TRBD1 or TRBD2 (5 bases each). The CDR3 is 13 amino acids. V lost 3 bases and J 9 bases, leaving 14 bases between the germline ends. Germline CDR1 MGHDK, CDR2 SYGVNS. Here the CDR3 reads CASSEGDLRPQYF. In nucleotides, the CDR3 is TGTGCCAGCAGTGAGGGGGATCTCAGGCCCCAGTACTTC.

The chain is built from TRBV7-2 and TRBJ2-1; D is ambiguous. V lost 3 bases and J 5 bases, leaving 8 bases between the germline ends. Looked up from germline, CDR1 is SGHTA and CDR2 is FQGNSA. The CDR3 extends over 13 amino acids. The CDR3 DNA is TGTGCCAGCAGCTTCGCCCAGGACAATGAGCAGTTCTTC. Translated: CASSFAQDNEQFF.

There are many counts of this clonotype. The chain has TRBV28 and TRBJ2-2; TRBD2 might be the D (5 bases). Germline CDR1 and CDR2: MDHEN and SYDVKM. The length of the CDR3 is 15 residues. The V end lost 6 bases, the J end lost 4 bases, and 15 bases lay between the germline ends. The CDR3 nucleotides are TGTGCCAGCAGGCCTCAGGTGGCGGGCACCGGGGAGCTGTTTTTT. This gives the protein CASRPQVAGTGELFF.

This clonotype was seen at least ten times. This rearrangement joins TRBV5-5 to TRBJ1-4, with no clear D. The V end was cut by 2 bases, the J end by 1 base, with 12 bases between. The CDR3 is 16 amino acids. CDR1 is SGHKS, CDR2 YYEKEE, per germline (reference sequence). The DNA of the CDR3 is TGTGCCAGCAGCTTAGGTTTCCACCAAACTAATGAAAAACTGTTTTTT. Translation gives CASSLGFHQTNEKLFF.

In this sample, this clonotype turned up once. Possible read error: a much larger clone is one base away. The chain is built from TRBV5-6 and TRBJ2-2; no firm D call. Per germline, CDR1 SGHDT and CDR2 YYEEEE. There are 12 residues in the CDR3. CDR3 DNA: TGTGCCAGCGGCTTTTCCCAGAGGGAGCTGTTTTTT. It is translated as CASGFSQRELFF.

The V gene is TRBV6-1, the J gene TRBJ2-5; TRBD2 aligns across 10 bases. CDR3 length equals 17 residues. Germline lookup yields CDR1 MNHNS and CDR2 SASEGT. Unmatched junction bases numbered 13, after V lost 5 bases and J lost 4 bases. CDR3 sequence: CASSFRTSGAGGETQYF. The CDR3 DNA reads TGTGCCAGCAGTTTCCGGACTAGCGGAGCAGGAGGAGAGACCCAGTACTTC.

This clonotype has a handful of counts. This chain uses TRBV6-5 with TRBJ1-1; D is ambiguous. The CDR3 sequence is 13 residues long. The V gene's germline CDR1 is MNHEY and CDR2 SVGAGI. V lost 2 bases, J lost 6 bases, and 10 bases lay in between. CDR3 in amino acids: CASSYKQESEAFF. Written as DNA, the CDR3 is TGTGCCAGCAGTTACAAGCAGGAGTCTGAAGCTTTCTTT.

The rearrangement joins TRBV28 to TRBJ1-5; no firm D call. Trimming pared 6 bases from V and 4 bases from J, leaving 16 bases between. The CDR3 consists of 15 residues. CDR1 is MDHEN and CDR2 is SYDVKM in the germline V gene. DNA for the CDR3: TGTGCCAGCAGCTCAAGGGAAGTTGGTAATCAGCCCCAGCATTTT. Protein product: CASSSREVGNQPQHF.

This clonotype was counted a few times. V is TRBV12-3 or TRBV12-4 and J is TRBJ2-2; D is unresolved. The CDR3 has 12 residues. V gave up 7 bases and J gave up 3 bases, with 6 bases separating them. CDR3 amino acids: CASTSDTGELFF. CDR3 nucleotides: TGTGCCAGCACCTCGGACACCGGGGAGCTGTTTTTT.